This T cell receptor beta chain was obtained from a study of blood T cells in healthy people across ages (dated by TCRdb to 2013 to 2016). About the full investigation: In model experiments, template switching captured roughly one uniquely barcoded TCR beta cDNA molecule for every two T cells. Age-related changes in TCR beta repertoire diversity were measured in the study by deep sequencing normalized with unique cDNA molecular identifiers. Four age groups were formed from the donors: young (average approximately 17 years), middle-aged (approximately 40), aged (roughly 59) and long-lived (more than 75). To avoid experimental bias, donors of different ages were distributed randomly across sequencing lanes. The study analyzed two additional independent replicas of 1 million unique cDNA reads from the same blood draw for two donors, one aged 18 to 30 and one aged 80 or older.

The method behind the library was 5' RACE. Sequencing used an Illumina HiSeq 2500. A second PCR of about 7 to 12 cycles was run with a J-beta primer mix and a sample-barcoded 5' primer. A template-switch 5' adaptor carrying 12 random nucleotides introduced a unique molecular identifier onto each TCR beta cDNA molecule. Each sample yielded at least 2.5 million CDR3-containing paired-end reads. First-strand cDNA was synthesized from all RNA with the Mint cDNA synthesis kit, primed by a TRBC-specific oligonucleotide. After uracil-DNA glycosylase treatment, a first 18-cycle PCR used universal primers M1SS and BC2_uni_R on all cDNA. As for the original processing: Normalization of each sample was performed by random selection of 1 million high-quality reads, each carrying a distinct molecular identifier. Reads with shared molecular identifiers were discarded instead of being binned into consensus sequences. MiTCR, with a Q25 quality threshold and the strictest error-elimination algorithm, was used for CDR3 identification, clonotype clustering and error correction. A nonparametric unseen species model with Euler transformation was used to estimate lower-bound total TCR beta diversity. Using fastp at Q25 and MiXCR, TCRdb reprocessed the public reads and kept productive beta chains. Entries are consolidated by CDR3 protein sequence, retaining the most common genes and DNA. TCRdb, rather than the study authors, made the V and J calls. This sample comprises some 790,000 distinct CDR3 sequences, less than 35% of them detected only once. 17% of the sample lies in the top ten.

The sample holds a few counts of this clonotype. Its specific antigen is unknown. Within one base of it there is no much larger clone, and no base qualities were kept. Overall study results and their limits: Observed TCR beta diversity correlated strongly with the percentage of naive T cells measured by flow cytometry. Compared with the aged group, more naive CD4+ T cells, fewer expanded clones and increased TCR diversity were shown by the long-lived group, suggesting age selection. Observed TCR beta diversity per million T cells fell roughly linearly with age, and a significant reduction was already apparent by age approximately 40. Because profiling used bulk unsorted PBMCs, naive and antigen-experienced compartments could not be compared conclusively. Estimates of total diversity from one million sequenced T cells were regarded as lower bounds and underestimates. Because the CMV infection status of the donors was unknown, age-related changes in expanded clonotypes may potentially have been confounded.

Donors were under 40 systemically healthy Caucasian individuals from Russia aged roughly 6 to 90 years. Each donor gave about 9.2 milliliters of peripheral blood, drawn into EDTA-treated Vacutainer tubes. Ficoll-Paque density-gradient centrifugation was used to isolate PBMCs, with at least 7 million per sample. Trizol reagent was used to extract total RNA from PBMCs, with at least 5.5 micrograms per sample. The percentages of naive CD45RAhigh/CD27high T cells were determined by flow cytometry on a PBMC aliquot from every donor. The sequence was obtained from a woman of 80 years or more in good health. Sequencing input: blood.

CDR3 region: CASTVGSSSYNEQFF. The DNA sequence reads TGTGCCAGTACCGTAGGATCGAGCTCCTACAATGAGCAGTTCTTC. This receptor chain uses TRBV19 and TRBJ2-1, with the D gene not confidently named. Its CDR3 holds 15 amino acids, cysteine through phenylalanine. Only CDR3 DNA remains: 45 bases, in frame from the first base. V loses 7 bases, J loses 0 bases, and the germline ends lie 13 bases apart. Via the germline V gene (reference sequence), CDR1 is LNHDA and CDR2 SQIVND.